What follows is one T cell receptor (beta chain) and its context. V lost 2 bases to trimming and J lost 4 bases; unmatched junction nucleotides: 5. Germline V gene lookup returns CDR1 MNHNY and CDR2 SVGAGI (reference sequence). The CDR3 spans 15 residues. The protocol was immunoSEQ multiplex PCR, while the TCRdb copy is restricted to in-frame clones and leaves out a portion. The repertoire holds roughly 100,000 clones, approximately 91% seen once, with around 3.2% in the top ten. This entry is derived from a study of T cell changes during pregnancy in multiple sclerosis. This receptor was obtained from a female donor with multiple sclerosis, enrolled in a pregnancy study. Specimen: peripheral blood, collected in the second trimester of pregnancy. The chain links TRBV6-6 to TRBJ1-2; the match to TRBD1 covers 9 bases. CDR3 region: CASSYMTGGSYGYTF. The CDR3 DNA reads as TGTGCCAGCAGTTACATGACAGGGGGATCCTATGGCTACACCTTC.